This T cell receptor beta chain is drawn from a study of monozygotic twins with inflammatory bowel disease. This CDR3 contains 16 residues. Germline V gene data show CDR1 as SNHLY and CDR2 as FYNNEI. Points on this clonotype: As yet, its antigen is unknown.

Study findings and constraints: For IBD, no single strong associated signal or clonotype was supported.

TCRdb reanalyzed the 5' RACE reads and collapses them to one entry per CDR3 protein, without DNA. The specimen's table records some 99,000 distinct CDR3 sequences. This chain links TRBV2 with TRBJ2-1; the D call of TRBD1 rests on TCRdb alone, since no DNA is present to check it. The specimen was blood. This receptor was obtained from a human donor with ulcerative colitis or Crohn's disease, or a healthy co-twin of an affected twin (not recorded which). The CDR3 region is CASSGSAGDFRNEQFF.